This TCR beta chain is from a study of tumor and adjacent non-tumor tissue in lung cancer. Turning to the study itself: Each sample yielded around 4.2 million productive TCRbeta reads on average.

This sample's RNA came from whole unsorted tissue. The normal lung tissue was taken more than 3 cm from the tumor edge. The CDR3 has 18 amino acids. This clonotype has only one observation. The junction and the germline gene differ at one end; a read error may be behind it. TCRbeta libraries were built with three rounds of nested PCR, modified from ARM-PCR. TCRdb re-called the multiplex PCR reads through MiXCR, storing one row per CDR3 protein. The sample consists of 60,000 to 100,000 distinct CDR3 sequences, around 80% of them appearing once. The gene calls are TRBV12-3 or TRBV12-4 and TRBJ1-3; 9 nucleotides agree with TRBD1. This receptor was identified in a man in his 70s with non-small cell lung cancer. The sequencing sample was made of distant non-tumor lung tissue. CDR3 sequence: CPSSHPGTGIGSGNTIYF. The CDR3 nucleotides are TGTCCCAGCAGTCATCCCGGGACAGGGATAGGCTCTGGAAACACCATATATTTT.